One and the same sample provided the 29 T cell receptor beta chains below, sequenced in a study of blood T cells in healthy people across ages. Together with a sample-barcoded 5' primer, a J-beta primer mix was included in a second PCR lasting roughly 6 to 12 cycles. TCRdb re-called the 5' RACE reads through MiXCR, storing one row per CDR3 protein. The sample has 1.5 million or so distinct CDR3 sequences, 42% seen once. Sequencing input: blood. All receptors derive from a young woman in good health.

Only a few counts were recorded for this clonotype. The chain has TRBV11-2 and TRBJ2-1, with TRBD2 matching 15 bases. The CDR3 length is 19 residues. With V trimmed by 5 bases and J by 7 bases, 15 bases remained unmatched. Germline values: CDR1 SGHAT, CDR2 FQNNGV. This chain's CDR3 is CASSRHPGTSGGLRNEQFF. In nucleotides, the CDR3 is TGTGCCAGCAGCCGCCACCCAGGGACTAGCGGGGGGCTTCGGAATGAGCAGTTCTTC.

The chain combines TRBV5-1 with TRBJ2-2, with TRBD1 identical over 8 bases. This CDR3 is built from 13 residues. J was trimmed by 7 bases and V by 7 bases; bases with no gene match: 6. The germline V gene has CDR1 SGHRS and CDR2 YFSETQ. This CDR3 is CASRTGTDGELFF. The DNA of the CDR3 is TGCGCCAGCCGGACAGGGACGGACGGGGAGCTGTTTTTT.

This clonotype was seen a few times. The chain links TRBV28 to TRBJ2-2; D gene ambiguous. Trimming took off 6 bases at V and 2 bases at J, with 10 bases between the two ends. There are 14 residues in the CDR3. Per germline, CDR1 MDHEN and CDR2 SYDVKM. The CDR3 is CASRPGRNTGELFF. As DNA, the CDR3 is TGTGCCAGCAGGCCCGGACGTAACACCGGGGAGCTGTTTTTT. Full variable domain (rest looked up from reference TRBV28 and TRBJ2-2): DVKVTQSSRYLVKRTGEKVFLECVQDMDHENMFWYRQDPGLGLRLIYFSYDVKMKEKGDIPEGYSVSREKKERFSLILESASTNQTSMYLCASRPGRNTGELFFGEGSRLTVL.

The chain is built from TRBV2 and TRBJ2-3; D perhaps matches TRBD2 (5 bases). Germline V gene data show CDR1 as SNHLY and CDR2 as FYNNEI. Trimming shortened V by 7 bases and J by 0 bases, and 11 bases separated the two germline ends. The CDR3 runs to 14 residues. DNA for the CDR3: TGTGCCAGCATGTCTAGCTACAGCACAGATACGCAGTATTTT. It encodes CASMSSYSTDTQYF. The full variable domain, completed using reference TRBV2 and TRBJ2-3, is EPEVTQTPSHQVTQMGQEVILRCVPISNHLYFYWYRQILGQKVEFLVSFYNNEISEKSEIFDDQFSVERPDGSNFTLKIRSTKLEDSAMYFCASMSSYSTDTQYFGPGTRLTVL.

This clonotype has only a few counts. The chain employs TRBV7-6 and TRBJ2-7, with 8 bases aligning to TRBD2. The CDR3 spans 15 residues. Germline V gene data show CDR1 as SGHVS and CDR2 as FNYEAQ. V shed 0 bases and J 4 bases; nucleotides not matched to a gene: 5. The CDR3 DNA follows: TGTGCCAGCAGCTTAGCGAGCGGGAGTTGGTACGAGCAGTACTTC. It is translated as CASSLASGSWYEQYF.

The count of this clonotype is one. The chain carries TRBV20-1 and TRBJ2-1; D remains unclear. The CDR3 is made up of 13 amino acids. Germline CDR1 DFQATT, CDR2 SNEGSKA (reference sequence). Trimming stripped 4 bases from V and 0 bases from J, with 7 bases between. CDR3 sequence: CSAMQSSYNEQFF. The CDR3 region has the DNA TGCAGTGCTATGCAAAGCTCCTACAATGAGCAGTTCTTC.

The table lists this clonotype with a count of one. The chain has TRBV27 and TRBJ2-3, with no clear D. This CDR3 is built from 11 residues. Trimming cost V 3 bases and J 8 bases, with 6 bases left between them. CDR1 is MNHEY, CDR2 SMNVEV, per germline (reference sequence). The CDR3 loop reads CASSFLFTQYF. The CDR3 coding sequence is TGTGCCAGCAGTTTTCTGTTTACGCAGTATTTT.

The rearrangement joins TRBV30 to TRBJ1-5; D perhaps matches TRBD1 (5 bases). Per the germline V gene, CDR1 is GTSNPN and CDR2 is SVGIG (reference sequence). Deletions cut 0 bases from V and 4 bases from J, with 10 bases between. The CDR3 runs to 14 residues. CDR3 region: CAWSVGAGNQPQHF. As DNA, the CDR3 is TGTGCCTGGAGTGTCGGGGCAGGGAATCAGCCCCAGCATTTT.

The chain is built from TRBV9 and TRBJ2-1, with 8 bases that match TRBD2. The last part of the DNA fits TRBJ2-7 better; the J call may be wrong. CDR1 SGDLS and CDR2 YYNGEE come from the germline V gene. The CDR3 has 14 amino acids. This chain's CDR3 is CASSDGPGGDEQYF. The CDR3, as DNA: TGTGCCAGCAGCGACGGACCGGGGGGGGATGAGCAGTACTTC.

The chain has TRBV9 and TRBJ2-3, with D hard to call. V was cut by 0 bases and J by 0 bases, with 11 bases left in between. The germline V gene encodes CDR1 SGDLS and CDR2 YYNGEE. This CDR3 contains 16 residues. In DNA, the CDR3 is TGTGCCAGCAGCGTAGCTGGCGCCCTCAGCACAGATACGCAGTATTTT. It encodes CASSVAGALSTDTQYF.

In this sample, this clonotype turned up a few times. The gene calls are TRBV3-1 and TRBJ2-4; the D call may be TRBD1 or TRBD2 (5 bases each). Trimming pared 4 bases from V and 13 bases from J, leaving 20 bases between. This CDR3 is 14 amino acids long. Germline V gene lookup returns CDR1 LGHDT and CDR2 YNNKEL (reference sequence). This chain's CDR3 is CASSPYSGSGEQYF. In DNA, the CDR3 is TGTGCCAGCAGCCCTTACTCAGGGTCCGGGGAGCAGTACTTC.

The table lists this clonotype with many counts. The CDR3 coding sequence is TGCAGTGCTAGAGATCGGGTGACAGGGAGGTCAGCCCTCCACTTT. Protein product: CSARDRVTGRSALHF. The gene calls are TRBV20-1 and TRBJ1-6; 7 nucleotides match TRBD1. V lost 0 bases to trimming and J lost 14 bases; unmatched junction nucleotides: 13. CDR3 length: 15 amino acids. Germline assignment: CDR1 DFQATT and CDR2 SNEGSKA (reference sequence).

In regard to this clonotype: A much more abundant neighbour one base away suggests this may be a read error. V gene TRBV4-1 combines with J gene TRBJ2-3; D is ambiguous. The DNA matches TRBJ1-5 better at its end, which makes the J call doubtful. Germline-derived CDR1 and CDR2 are MGHRA and YSYEKL. CDR3 length equals 17 residues. As DNA, the CDR3 is TGCGCCAGCAGCCAAGATCATCCAGCGGATAGCACAGATACGCAGCATTTT. Translated: CASSQDHPADSTDTQHF.

This clonotype was detected once. V usage is TRBV11-2 and J usage is TRBJ2-7; D unclear. Trimming stripped 1 base from V and 0 bases from J, with 10 bases between. Per the germline V gene, CDR1 is SGHAT and CDR2 is FQNNGV. The CDR3 runs to 15 residues. DNA of the CDR3: TGTGCCAGCAGCTTAGTTGCTGCCCCCTCCTACGAGCAGTACTTC. It yields the protein CASSLVAAPSYEQYF.

With respect to this clonotype: Relative to the germline gene, one junction end is altered; a read error may explain this. V usage is TRBV4-1 and J usage is TRBJ1-6; TRBD1 aligns across 10 bases. The CDR3 extends over 17 amino acids. Germline loops: CDR1 MGHRA, CDR2 YSYEKL. CDR3 sequence (DNA): TGCGCCAGCCGCCAGCAGGACTTGACAGGGGGCAATTCACCCCTCCACTTT. Its protein product is CASRQQDLTGGNSPLHF.

The rearrangement joins TRBV27 to TRBJ2-7, with 7 nucleotides matching TRBD1. The J call is uncertain, as TRBJ2-5 better fits the DNA end. The germline V gene has CDR1 MNHEY and CDR2 SMNVEV (reference sequence). The CDR3 length is 14 residues. The CDR3 sequence is CASSLLGGVETQYF. CDR3 bases: TGTGCCAGCAGTTTATTAGGGGGCGTAGAGACCCAGTACTTC.

The V call is TRBV27, the J call TRBJ2-1, with 7 positions matching TRBD1. Germline CDR1 MNHEY, CDR2 SMNVEV (reference sequence). With 6 bases clipped from V and 4 bases from J, the junction kept 12 bases outside the gene matches. CDR3 length: 16 residues. The CDR3 here is CASSPITTGKYNEQFF. As DNA, the CDR3 is TGTGCCAGCAGCCCTATTACGACAGGGAAGTACAATGAGCAGTTCTTC.

Only a few counts were recorded for this clonotype. The chain carries TRBV12-3 or TRBV12-4 and TRBJ1-2; perhaps TRBD1 as D (5 bases). This CDR3 contains 14 residues. Trimming pared 4 bases from V and 6 bases from J, leaving 15 bases between. The CDR3 DNA sequence: TGTGCCAGCAGTTCCGATGGGGGTCGAAATGGCTACACCTTC. This sequence encodes CASSSDGGRNGYTF.

The chain employs TRBV30 and TRBJ1-4; D gene uncertain. This CDR3 has 15 residues. The germline gives CDR1 GTSNPN, CDR2 SVGIG (reference sequence). V was cut by 1 base and J by 2 bases, with 11 bases left in between. The CDR3 nucleotides are TGTGCCTGGAGTGCAGCAGGTGGGACTAATGAAAAACTGTTTTTT. Its protein product is CAWSAAGGTNEKLFF. Variable domain in full (rest from reference TRBV30 and TRBJ1-4): SQTIHQWPATLVQPVGSPLSLECTVEGTSNPNLYWYRQAAGRGLQLLFYSVGIGQISSEVPQNLSASRPQDRQFILSSKKLLLSDSGFYLCAWSAAGGTNEKLFFGSGTQLSVL.

CDR3 DNA sequence: TGTGCCACCAGCAGAGATCTGGGGGCGGGGACAGATACGCAGTATTTT. Amino acid sequence: CATSRDLGAGTDTQYF. J is TRBJ2-3 and V is TRBV15; D tentatively reads TRBD1 or TRBD2 (6 bases each). CDR3 size: 16 residues. The V end was cut by 0 bases, the J end by 3 bases, with 13 bases between. Germline V gene data show CDR1 as LNHNV and CDR2 as YYDKDF (reference sequence).

This clonotype was counted only a few times. The chain recombines TRBV25-1 with TRBJ1-2, with D hard to call. Deletions cut 3 bases from V and 4 bases from J, with 15 bases between. This CDR3 comprises 15 residues. CDR1 is MGHDK, CDR2 SYGVNS, per germline. The CDR3 reads CASSDPTSMFYGYTF. DNA for the CDR3: TGTGCCAGCAGTGACCCGACCTCGATGTTCTATGGCTACACCTTC.

This chain links TRBV4-2 with TRBJ2-7, with TRBD2 matching over 8 bases. CDR3 length: 15 amino acids. Per the germline V gene, CDR1 is LGHNA and CDR2 is YNFKEQ. CDR3 in DNA: TGTGCAAGCGGCCAAGAACGGGAGGGCTCCTACGAGCAGTACTTC. Translated: CASGQEREGSYEQYF.

This clonotype turned up a few times. J is TRBJ1-2 and V is TRBV7-9; TRBD1 aligns across 7 bases. V was clipped by 4 bases and J by 0 bases; unmatched bases: 8. The CDR3 totals 16 residues. In germline, CDR1 is SEHNR, CDR2 FQNEAQ (reference sequence). CDR3 coding DNA: TGTGCCAGCAGCTCTACAGGACAGGACTCTAACTATGGCTACACCTTC. Translation gives CASSSTGQDSNYGYTF. Based on the CDR3 plus reference TRBV7-9 and TRBJ1-2, the full variable domain is DTGVSQNPRHKITKRGQNVTFRCDPISEHNRLYWYRQTLGQGPEFLTYFQNEAQLEKSRLLSDRFSAERPKGSFSTLEIQRTEQGDSAMYLCASSSTGQDSNYGYTFGSGTRLTVV.

In its sample, this clonotype was seen a few times. V and J are TRBV10-1 and TRBJ2-5; TRBD2 matches 11 bases. This CDR3 comprises 15 residues. Germline assignment: CDR1 WNHNN and CDR2 SYGVQD (reference sequence). V lost 3 bases to trimming and J lost 2 bases; unmatched junction nucleotides: 2. Here the CDR3 DNA reads TGCGCCAGCAGTGATAGCGGGGGGGTTCAAGAGACCCAGTACTTC. It yields the protein CASSDSGGVQETQYF.

This chain links TRBV10-2 with TRBJ2-7; TRBD2 aligns across 8 bases. The CDR3 runs to 14 residues. J gave up 6 bases and V 3 bases, and 7 bases lay outside the gene matches. CDR1 is WSHSY, CDR2 SAAADI, per germline. CDR3 in amino acids: CASSDIAGSVEQYF. CDR3 sequence (DNA): TGCGCCAGCAGTGATATAGCGGGGTCGGTCGAGCAGTACTTC.

Worth noting for this clonotype: One junction end disagrees with the germline gene, perhaps due to a read error. This chain connects TRBV27 to TRBJ1-6; D is unresolved. Germline V gene lookup returns CDR1 MNHEY and CDR2 SMNVEV (reference sequence). The CDR3 is 13 amino acids. The CDR3: CASSAREEFPPHF. CDR3 sequence (DNA): TGTGCCAGCAGTGCCCGGGAAGAATTTCCCCCCCACTTT.

CDR3 loop: CASSIISSGAPIQQFF. The CDR3 DNA reads as TGCGCCAGCAGCATTATCTCTAGCGGGGCTCCAATACAGCAGTTCTTC. This chain links TRBV5-1 with TRBJ2-1, with 9 bases that match TRBD2. The CDR3 runs to 16 residues. V was clipped by 4 bases and J by 11 bases; unmatched bases: 16. Per the germline V gene, CDR1 is SGHRS and CDR2 is YFSETQ.

The chain joins TRBV5-1 to TRBJ2-5; 12 positions agree with TRBD2. Germline CDR1 SGHRS, CDR2 YFSETQ. This CDR3 has 15 amino acids. Unmatched junction bases numbered 15, after V lost 7 bases and J lost 11 bases. The CDR3 region has the DNA TGCGCCAGCCGCCTAGCGGGGGGGCGTAGCAATGAGCAGTACTTC. Protein sequence: CASRLAGGRSNEQYF.

The chain links TRBV20-1 to TRBJ2-3; D is unresolved. This CDR3 contains 16 residues. Trimming left V 0 bases short and J 5 bases short, with 18 bases between. The germline gives CDR1 DFQATT, CDR2 SNEGSKA (reference sequence). In DNA form, the CDR3 reads TGCAGTGCTAGAGATCCAATGGACCCCACACAAGATACGCAGTATTTT. Translation: CSARDPMDPTQDTQYF.